The 13 T cell receptor beta chains below come from one sample, sequenced in a study of cytomegalovirus exposure and HLA in healthy donors. PCR employed 60 Vbeta and 13 Jbeta primers. Assay: immunoSEQ multiplex PCR; the TCRdb copy retains only in-frame clones and omits some. The sample has nearly 200,000 clones; roughly four fifths are singletons. Input material: PBMCs. The receptors derive from a woman between 45 and 60 years old in good health and CMV-seropositive.

This chain joins TRBV15 and TRBJ2-1, with 8 bases fitting TRBD1. CDR3 length: 15 residues. V lost 1 base to trimming and J lost 2 bases; unmatched junction nucleotides: 1. CDR1 is LNHNV, CDR2 YYDKDF, per germline (reference sequence). The CDR3: CATSRVQGAYNEQFF. CDR3 nucleotides: TGTGCCACCAGCAGAGTACAGGGGGCCTACAATGAGCAGTTCTTC.

On this clone itself: Germline is not matched at one junction end, which may reflect a read error. V is TRBV2 and J is TRBJ2-4; 9 positions match TRBD2. The CDR3 has 20 residues. The germline gives CDR1 SNHLY, CDR2 FYNNEI. The CDR3 DNA follows: TGTGCCAGCAGTGAAGCTTGGTGGCTAGCGGGGTCCCTAGCCAAAAACAGTCAGTACTTC. It yields the protein CASSEAWWLAGSLAKNSQYF.

The chain joins TRBV18 to TRBJ2-3; unclear D gene. The germline gives CDR1 KGHSH, CDR2 LQKENI. The CDR3 has 15 amino acids. V was shortened by 0 bases and J by 1 base, with 8 bases between the two germline ends. In nucleotides, the CDR3 is TGTGCCAGCTCACCACCGAAGCCGGGCACAGATACGCAGTATTTT. It codes for CASSPPKPGTDTQYF.

V usage is TRBV28 and J usage is TRBJ2-5, with 9 positions matching TRBD1. The J call could be wrong; TRBJ2-7 is a better fit for the DNA end. The germline CDR1 and CDR2 sequences are MDHEN and SYDVKM. The CDR3 runs to 14 residues. Written as DNA, the CDR3 is TGTGCCAGCAGTCTCCCGGGACAGGGCTACGAGCAGTACTTC. Protein: CASSLPGQGYEQYF.

The V and J genes are TRBV25-1 and TRBJ2-2; TRBD2 might be the D (6 bases). Between the trimmed V and J ends, which lost 1 base and 2 bases, there was a span of 11 bases. Germline V gene lookup returns CDR1 MGHDK and CDR2 SYGVNS. The CDR3 runs 16 residues. As DNA, the CDR3 is TGTGCCAGCAGTGAATTTGCGGGAACTAACACCGGGGAGCTGTTTTTT. Translating gives CASSEFAGTNTGELFF.

This clone has only one observation. The V gene is TRBV4-1, the J gene TRBJ2-3; possible D gene TRBD2, 6 bases. The CDR3 length is 15 residues. V lost 1 base to trimming and J lost 4 bases, with 12 bases between them. CDR1 and CDR2 (germline): MGHRA, YSYEKL. As DNA, the CDR3 is TGCGCCAGCAGCCAAGCGGGAGTGGGGGCAGATACGCAGTATTTT. It translates to CASSQAGVGADTQYF.

The V call is TRBV29-1, the J call TRBJ2-5, with D maybe TRBD2 (6 bases). The CDR3 is 15 residues long. Germline lookup yields CDR1 SQVTM and CDR2 ANQGSEA. V shed 6 bases and J shed 9 bases, with 26 bases lying between them. The CDR3 loop is CSVGGPGLGTWAQYF. In nucleotides, the CDR3 is TGCAGCGTCGGGGGTCCGGGACTGGGGACGTGGGCCCAGTACTTC. Complete variable domain (other parts from reference TRBV29-1 and TRBJ2-5): SAVISQKPSRDICQRGTSLTIQCQVDSQVTMMFWYRQQPGQSLTLIATANQGSEATYESGFVIDKFPISRPNLTFSTLTVSNMSPEDSSIYLCSVGGPGLGTWAQYFGPGTRLLVL.

V and J are TRBV13 and TRBJ2-7, with a weak D call TRBD1 (6 bases). The V and J ends lost 0 bases and 3 bases respectively, with 6 bases between them. This CDR3 has 13 amino acids. Germline loops: CDR1 PRHDT, CDR2 FYEKMQ (reference sequence). Here the CDR3 DNA reads TGTGCCAGCAGCTTAGGACAGGGCTACGAGCAGTACTTC. It translates to CASSLGQGYEQYF.

This sequence joins TRBV5-1 and TRBJ2-7, with TRBD1 matching over 9 bases. Germline assignment: CDR1 SGHRS and CDR2 YFSETQ. The CDR3 loop spans 14 amino acids. V lost 7 bases and J lost 5; bases outside the gene matches: 10. The CDR3 sequence is CASGAWTGDHEQYF. The CDR3 nucleotides read TGCGCCAGCGGAGCCTGGACAGGGGACCACGAGCAGTACTTC.

V usage is TRBV5-1 and J usage is TRBJ2-7; D may be TRBD1 (6 bases). V lost 3 bases, J lost 6 bases, and 19 bases lay in between. The germline CDR1 and CDR2 sequences are SGHRS and YFSETQ. This CDR3 has 15 residues. The CDR3 loop is CASSSLEGYRVEQYF. The CDR3 nucleotides are TGCGCCAGCAGCTCATTGGAAGGCTACAGGGTCGAGCAGTACTTC.

The chain employs TRBV5-1 and TRBJ2-1; no definite D call. The V end was cut by 2 bases, the J end by 9 bases, with 12 bases between. The CDR3 loop spans 13 amino acids. Germline CDR1 reads SGHRS; CDR2 reads YFSETQ. CDR3 coding DNA: TGCGCCAGCAGCTTCACCGAGCGCGGTGAGCAGTTCTTC. It specifies CASSFTERGEQFF.

The count of this clone is one. V and J are TRBV25-1 and TRBJ1-3, with D perhaps TRBD1 (5 bases). The CDR3 runs to 14 residues. Germline V gives CDR1 MGHDK, CDR2 SYGVNS. V shed 1 base and J shed 4 bases, with 8 bases lying between them. CDR3 amino acids: CASSEWNRGNTIYF. DNA for the CDR3: TGTGCCAGCAGTGAATGGAACAGGGGAAACACCATATATTTT. Filled out from reference TRBV25-1 and TRBJ1-3, the complete variable domain reads EADIYQTPRYLVIGTGKKITLECSQTMGHDKMYWYQQDPGMELHLIHYSYGVNSTEKGDLSSESTVSRIRTEHFPLTLESARPSHTSQYLCASSEWNRGNTIYFGEGSWLTVV.

The chain carries TRBV6-1 and TRBJ1-4; TRBD1 matches at 7 bases. V dropped 4 bases and J dropped 4; count of bases not matched to a gene: 6. CDR3 size: 15 residues. Germline CDR1 and CDR2: MNHNS and SASEGT. CDR3 protein: CASSVSAGGNEKLFF. The CDR3 DNA reads as TGTGCCAGCAGTGTATCGGCAGGGGGTAATGAAAAACTGTTTTTT.